This T cell receptor beta chain was identified in a study of metastatic and nonmetastatic thyroid tumors. Study-wide context: Repertoires were compared across blood and tumor or nodule tissue from malignant and benign thyroid patients. Findings and caveats of the study: Significantly higher TCR beta diversity was reportedly seen in malignant thyroid tumors than benign nodules, in blood and tumor.

V dropped 0 bases and J dropped 7; count of bases not matched to a gene: 11. The CDR3 runs to 18 residues. Germline-derived CDR1 and CDR2 are SGHVS and FQNEAQ. This clone showed up many times. Its antigen is currently unknown. Authors' data handling: To classify distant metastasis in papillary thyroid cancer, a model was built from CDR3 differences across clinicopathological groups. TCRdb re-called clones from the PCR reads using MiXCR. Clone size and V and J calls follow TCRdb, not the original study. The table shows 35,000 to 50,000 clones, with approximately 4.1% occurring only once. None of the patients had undergone any treatment ahead of thyroid surgery.

The sequenced material came from blood. The receptor's source is a female donor with papillary thyroid cancer or a benign thyroid nodule (not recorded which). Some clones in this sample may be carry-over from other donors' samples. The chain carries TRBV7-8 and TRBJ2-1, with 11 bases identical to TRBD2. The CDR3 coding sequence is TGTGCCAGCAGCTTAGCATTTCTAGCGGGGGGCTACAGGAATGAGCAGTTCTTC. It specifies CASSLAFLAGGYRNEQFF.